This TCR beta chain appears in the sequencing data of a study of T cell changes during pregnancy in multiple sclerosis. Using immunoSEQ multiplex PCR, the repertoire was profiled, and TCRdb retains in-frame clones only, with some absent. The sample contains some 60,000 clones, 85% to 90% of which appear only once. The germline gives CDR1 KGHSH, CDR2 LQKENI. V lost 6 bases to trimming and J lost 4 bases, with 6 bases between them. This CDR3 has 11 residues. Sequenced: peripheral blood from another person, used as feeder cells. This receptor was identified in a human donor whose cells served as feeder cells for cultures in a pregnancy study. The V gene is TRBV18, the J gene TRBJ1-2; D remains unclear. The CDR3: CASSDGYGYTF. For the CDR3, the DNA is TGTGCCAGCTCGGACGGCTATGGCTACACCTTC. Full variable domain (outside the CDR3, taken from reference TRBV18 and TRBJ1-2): NAGVMQNPRHLVRRRGQEARLRCSPMKGHSHVYWYRQLPEEGLKFMVYLQKENIIDESGMPKERFSAEFPKEGPSILRIQQVVRGDSAAYFCASSDGYGYTFGSGTRLTVV.